The TCR beta chain described here comes from a study of T cell responses to AZD1222 COVID-19 vaccine. Regarding the study as a whole: At study baseline, merely roughly 6 AZD1222 recipients were seropositive. Following two doses of AZD1222, Spike-specific TCR breadth and depth rose.

Remarks on this clone: Its antigen remains unknown.

The protocol was immunoSEQ multiplex PCR, while the TCRdb copy is restricted to in-frame clones and leaves out a portion. The sample shows approximately 180,000 clones, around 88% of them seen only once. CDR1 and CDR2 from the germline V gene are KGHSH and LQKENI. V shed 2 bases, J shed 2 bases, and the junction held 5 bases outside the gene matches. The CDR3 consists of 15 residues. This rearrangement joins TRBV18 to TRBJ1-2; 7 bases line up with TRBD1. The source was peripheral blood, collected on day 0 of AZD1222 vaccination. This TCR was recovered from an adult in good health. The CDR3 coding sequence is TGTGCCAGCTCACCAACAGGGGTCAAAAACTATGGCTACACCTTC. Translated: CASSPTGVKNYGYTF. The full variable domain, in which reference TRBV18 and TRBJ1-2 provide the parts outside the CDR3, is NAGVMQNPRHLVRRRGQEARLRCSPMKGHSHVYWYRQLPEEGLKFMVYLQKENIIDESGMPKERFSAEFPKEGPSILRIQQVVRGDSAAYFCASSPTGVKNYGYTFGSGTRLTVV.